This TCR beta chain is from a study of T cells expressing NK-cell markers. Study-level background: One of eight sequenced donors was HCMV-seronegative; the other seven were seropositive. Findings and caveats of the study: Dominant NKG2C+ clonotype frequencies of roughly 1.0-7.0% of CD8+ T cells were measured in about 6 donors.

The germline V gene encodes CDR1 MNHEY and CDR2 SVGAGI. The CDR3 length is 16 residues. TCRdb re-called the 5' RACE reads and gives one entry per CDR3 protein, without DNA. This sample's clone table lists approximately 550,000 distinct CDR3 sequences. Concerning this clonotype itself: The antigen is undetermined.

The specimen was blood T cells: a sorted CD56 or NKG2C T cell subset, CD4+ or CD8+ T cells, or bulk PBMC T cells (not recorded which). The gene calls are TRBV6-5 and TRBJ2-1; the D gene TCRdb calls, TRBD2, cannot be checked with no DNA. This receptor was obtained from a man younger than 30 in good health. CDR3 residues: CASSYLAGSTYNEQFF.